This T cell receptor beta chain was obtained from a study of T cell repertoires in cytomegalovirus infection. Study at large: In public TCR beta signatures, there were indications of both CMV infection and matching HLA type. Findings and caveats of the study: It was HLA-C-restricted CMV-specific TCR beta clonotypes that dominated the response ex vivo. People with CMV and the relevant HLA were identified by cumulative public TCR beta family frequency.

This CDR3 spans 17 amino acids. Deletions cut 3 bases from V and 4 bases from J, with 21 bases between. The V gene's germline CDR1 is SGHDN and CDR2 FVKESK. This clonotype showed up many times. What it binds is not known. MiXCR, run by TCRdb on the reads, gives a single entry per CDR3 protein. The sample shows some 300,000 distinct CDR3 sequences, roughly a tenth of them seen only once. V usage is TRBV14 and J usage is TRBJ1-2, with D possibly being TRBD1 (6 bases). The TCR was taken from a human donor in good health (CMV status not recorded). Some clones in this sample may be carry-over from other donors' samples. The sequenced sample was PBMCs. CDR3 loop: CASSHHQRGPSSYGYTF. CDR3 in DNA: TGTGCCAGCAGCCACCACCAACGGGGGCCGTCGAGCTATGGCTACACCTTC.